This T cell receptor beta chain was obtained from a study of shared clonotypes between healthy human individuals. Here immunoSEQ multiplex PCR was the method, and the copy in TCRdb shows in-frame clones only, minus some. Of some 500,000 clones listed, approximately 95% are singletons. V gave up 5 bases and J gave up 4 bases, with 17 bases separating them. Germline values: CDR1 SGHAT, CDR2 FQNNGV. The CDR3 consists of 15 residues. The specimen sequenced was naive CD4+ T cells sorted from blood. Subset here: CD45RA+ positively selected. The chain recombines TRBV11-2 with TRBJ2-5; maybe TRBD1 (8 bases). This clonotype originated in a woman between 25 and 40 years old in good health. DNA for the CDR3: TGTGCCAGCAGCCGACAGACAGGGGAGGGAGAGACCCAGTACTTC. Translating gives CASSRQTGEGETQYF.